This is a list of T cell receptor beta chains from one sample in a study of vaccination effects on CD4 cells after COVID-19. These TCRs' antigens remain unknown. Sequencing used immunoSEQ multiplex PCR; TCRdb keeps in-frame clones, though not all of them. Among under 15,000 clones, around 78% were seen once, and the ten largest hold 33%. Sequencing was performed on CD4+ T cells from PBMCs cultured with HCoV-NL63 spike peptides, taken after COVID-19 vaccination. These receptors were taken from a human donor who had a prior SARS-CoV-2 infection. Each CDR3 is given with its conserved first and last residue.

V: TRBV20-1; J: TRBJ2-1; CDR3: CSASTLLAGGSSYNEQFF
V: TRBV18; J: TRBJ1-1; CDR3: CASSPKWRDTEAFF
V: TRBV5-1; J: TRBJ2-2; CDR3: CATALGALGTGELFF
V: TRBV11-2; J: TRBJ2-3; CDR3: CASSFQAGGPGDTQYF
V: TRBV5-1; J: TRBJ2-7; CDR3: CASSPGGSYEQYF
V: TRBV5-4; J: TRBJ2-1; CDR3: CASSSIGGYNEQFF
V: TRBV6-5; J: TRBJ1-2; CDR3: CASSPSGTLGYTF
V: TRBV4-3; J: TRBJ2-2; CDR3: CASSQDSGRAAGELFF
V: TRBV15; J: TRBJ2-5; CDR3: CATSRGRTWLQETQYF
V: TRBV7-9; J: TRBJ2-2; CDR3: CASSQGSAGELFF
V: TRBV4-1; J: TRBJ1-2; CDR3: CASSQAPTANYGYTF
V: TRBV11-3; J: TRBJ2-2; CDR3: CASRRGGLLNTGELFF
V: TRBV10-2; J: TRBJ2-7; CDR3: CASSGTGGREQYF
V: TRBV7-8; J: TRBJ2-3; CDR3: CASSRGGTSGGSTQYF
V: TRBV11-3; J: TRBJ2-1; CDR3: CASSFPGGGKPQFF
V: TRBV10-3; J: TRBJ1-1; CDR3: CAISEPGTYRTEAFF
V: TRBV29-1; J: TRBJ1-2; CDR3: CSVAMGWANYGYTF
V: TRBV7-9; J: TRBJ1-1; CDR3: CASSSHWVPAFF
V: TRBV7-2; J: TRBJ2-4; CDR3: CASSKQGGRAGDIQYF
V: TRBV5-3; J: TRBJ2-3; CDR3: CARSLLLAGADTQYF
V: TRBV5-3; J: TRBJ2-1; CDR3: CARSLYRPPVVSEQFF
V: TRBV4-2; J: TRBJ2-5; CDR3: CASSQDPIAGGSRETQYF
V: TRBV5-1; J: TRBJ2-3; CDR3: CASSSVPGVLTDTQYF
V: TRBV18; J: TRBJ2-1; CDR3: CASSPPTGGGYNEQFF
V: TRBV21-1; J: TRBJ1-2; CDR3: CVSLNVGTEPNYGYTF
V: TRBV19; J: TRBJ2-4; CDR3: CASSMGMIWGGNIQYF
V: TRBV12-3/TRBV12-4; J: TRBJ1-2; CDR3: CASSLGDRERYTF
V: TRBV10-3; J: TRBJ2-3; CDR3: CAIGLAGVTDTQYF
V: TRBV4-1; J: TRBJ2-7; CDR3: CASSQDQGMVQYF
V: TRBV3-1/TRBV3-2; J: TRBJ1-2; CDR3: CASSRQGNDYGYTF
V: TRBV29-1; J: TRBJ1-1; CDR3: CSAAQGAFAEAFF
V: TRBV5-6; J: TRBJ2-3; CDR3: CASSSAGDRGTDTQYF
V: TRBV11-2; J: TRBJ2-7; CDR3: CASSSSDMGGSREQYF
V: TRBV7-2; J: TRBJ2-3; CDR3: CASSLLAGVDTQYF
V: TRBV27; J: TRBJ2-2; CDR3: CASSPRLAGDWNTGELFF
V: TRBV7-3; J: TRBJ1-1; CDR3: CASSLSGFGTEAFF
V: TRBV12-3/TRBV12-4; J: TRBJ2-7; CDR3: CASSLNRVGQYF
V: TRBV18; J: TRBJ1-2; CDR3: CASSAGQVYGYTF